This TCR beta chain was sequenced during a study of T cell repertoires in cytomegalovirus infection. Looking at the study overall: CMV infection and matching HLA type were both indicated by public TCR beta signatures. Findings and limits, study-wide: Cumulative public TCR beta family frequency identified carriers of CMV plus the relevant HLA. In two of eight donors, the top clonotype was HLA-C-restricted CMV-specific.

TCRdb passed the reads through MiXCR, listing each CDR3 protein once. The sample consists of hundreds of thousands of distinct CDR3 sequences, approximately 25% of them appearing once. Worth noting for this clonotype: Antigen: not known. The junction shows a germline mismatch at one end, possibly a read error.

The CDR3 has 14 amino acids. Germline V CDR1 and CDR2: SGHVS, FNYEAQ. The origin of this receptor is a human donor in good health (CMV status not recorded). Some clones in this sample may be carry-over from other donors' samples. The chain carries TRBV7-6 and TRBJ2-2, with D uncertain. Sequenced: CD8+ T cells from PBMCs. The CDR3 region has the DNA TGTGCTAGCAGCTTAGAAGCTGGCACCGGGGAGCTGTTTTTT. Amino acids: CASSLEAGTGELFF.